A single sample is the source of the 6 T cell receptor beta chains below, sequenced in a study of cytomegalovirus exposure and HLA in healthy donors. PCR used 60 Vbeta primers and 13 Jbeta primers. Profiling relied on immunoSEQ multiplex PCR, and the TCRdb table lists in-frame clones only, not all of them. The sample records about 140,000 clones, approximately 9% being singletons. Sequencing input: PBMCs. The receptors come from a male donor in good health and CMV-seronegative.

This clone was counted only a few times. This chain's CDR3 is CSVVQGVSYEQYF. DNA of the CDR3: TGCAGCGTTGTTCAGGGGGTCTCCTACGAGCAGTACTTC. The rearrangement uses TRBV29-1 and TRBJ2-7; 7 bases agree with TRBD1. CDR1 is SQVTM and CDR2 is ANQGSEA in the germline V gene. There are 13 residues in the CDR3. J lost 0 bases, V lost 4 bases, and 3 bases had no gene match.

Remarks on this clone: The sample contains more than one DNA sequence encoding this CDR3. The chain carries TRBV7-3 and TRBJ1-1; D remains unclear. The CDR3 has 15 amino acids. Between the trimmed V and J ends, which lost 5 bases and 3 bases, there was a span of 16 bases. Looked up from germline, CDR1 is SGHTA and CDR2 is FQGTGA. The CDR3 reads CASSPNSRDDTEAFF. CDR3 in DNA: TGTGCCAGCAGCCCTAATTCACGGGATGACACTGAAGCTTTCTTT. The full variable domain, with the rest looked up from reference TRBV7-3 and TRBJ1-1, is GAGVSQTPSNKVTEKGKYVELRCDPISGHTALYWYRQSLGQGPEFLIYFQGTGAADDSGLPNDRFFAVRPEGSVSTLKIQRTERGDSAVYLCASSPNSRDDTEAFFGQGTRLTVV.

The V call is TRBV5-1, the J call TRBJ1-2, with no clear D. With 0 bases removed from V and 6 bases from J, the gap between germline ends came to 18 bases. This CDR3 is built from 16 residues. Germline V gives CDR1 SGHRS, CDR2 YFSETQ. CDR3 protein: CASSLGLLGGYDGYTF. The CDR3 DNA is TGCGCCAGCAGCTTGGGATTGTTAGGAGGGTATGATGGCTACACCTTC. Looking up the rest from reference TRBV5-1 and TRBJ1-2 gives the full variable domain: KAGVTQTPRYLIKTRGQQVTLSCSPISGHRSVSWYQQTPGQGLQFLFEYFSETQRNKGNFPGRFSGRQFSNSRSEMNVSTLELGDSALYLCASSLGLLGGYDGYTFGSGTRLTVV.

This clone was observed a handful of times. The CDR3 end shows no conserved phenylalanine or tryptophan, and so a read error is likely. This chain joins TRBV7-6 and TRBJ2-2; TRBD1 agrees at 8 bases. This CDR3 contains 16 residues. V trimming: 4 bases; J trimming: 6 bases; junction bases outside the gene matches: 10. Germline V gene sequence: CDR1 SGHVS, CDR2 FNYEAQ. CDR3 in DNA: TGTGCCAGCAGCTCCAGGACAGGGAAATCCGCCGGGGAGCTGTTTGTT. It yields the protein CASSSRTGKSAGELFV.

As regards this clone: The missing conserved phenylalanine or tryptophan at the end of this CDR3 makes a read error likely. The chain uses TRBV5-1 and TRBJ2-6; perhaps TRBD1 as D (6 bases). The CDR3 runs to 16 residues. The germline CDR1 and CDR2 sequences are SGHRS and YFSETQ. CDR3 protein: CASSFGGHVGANVLTV. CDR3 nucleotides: TGCGCAAGCAGCTTTGGGGGACATGTTGGGGCCAACGTCCTGACTGTC.

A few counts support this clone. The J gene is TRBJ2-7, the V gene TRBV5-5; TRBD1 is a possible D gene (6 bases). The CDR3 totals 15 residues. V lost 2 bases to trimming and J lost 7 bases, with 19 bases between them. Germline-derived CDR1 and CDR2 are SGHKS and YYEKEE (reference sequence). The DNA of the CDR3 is TGTGCCAGCAGCTTCGGACAGACCCCGACCGTAGAGCAGTACTTC. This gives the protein CASSFGQTPTVEQYF.